This is a list of T cell receptor beta chains from one sample in a study of OX40 agonist ivuxolimab in advanced cancers. Sequencing was performed with immunoSEQ multiplex PCR; in TCRdb, only in-frame clones are kept and a portion is missing. In the table there are around 80,000 clones, around nine tenths of which are singletons. Sequencing was performed on CD4+ or CD8+ T cells sorted from blood, taken in a trial of the OX40 agonist ivuxolimab. The receptors were sampled from an adult with an advanced solid tumor such as melanoma, head and neck, liver or kidney cancer. Each CDR3 is given with its conserved first and last residue. D genes are given only for firm matches. Not every row has a clone size; where given, it reads once, few, many or a size class.

v_gene	abundance	d_gene	j_gene	CDR3nt	CDR3aa
TRBV13	.	TRBD2	TRBJ2-3	TGTGCCAGCAGCTTAAAGCTAGCGGGAGTGGTAGATACGCAGTATTTT	CASSLKLAGVVDTQYF
TRBV5-1	.	TRBD2	TRBJ2-5	TGCGCCAGCAGCCCACTGACGGCGGGAGGAGAGACCCAGTACTTC	CASSPLTAGGETQYF
TRBV2	few	TRBD1	TRBJ1-5	TGTGCCAGCAGTAAAACAGGGGGCTTGAGCAATCAGCCCCAGCATTTT	CASSKTGGLSNQPQHF
TRBV6-5	few	.	TRBJ1-2	TGTGCCAGCAGTTACGCCGGGGGCGGCTACACCTTC	CASSYAGGGYTF
TRBV7-8	.	.	TRBJ1-1	TGTGCCAGCAGCTTAGACAGGGATACTGAAGCTTTCTTT	CASSLDRDTEAFF
TRBV2	.	TRBD1	TRBJ2-1	TGTGCCAGCAGCGAAACAAGGACAGGGGTGGGTGAGCAGTTCTTC	CASSETRTGVGEQFF
TRBV14	.	TRBD1	TRBJ2-7	TGTGCCAGCAGCCAGACTAGGACAGGGGTTGTGGACGAGCAGTACTTC	CASSQTRTGVVDEQYF
TRBV11-2	.	.	TRBJ2-1	TGTGCCAGCAGACACGTGGGGTCCTTCGACAATGAGCAGTTCTTC	CASRHVGSFDNEQFF
TRBV19	.	TRBD1	TRBJ2-7	TGTGCCAGTAGTAATATGGGACAGGGGCTATACTTC	CASSNMGQGLYF
TRBV6-1	.	.	TRBJ2-5	TGTGCCCTCCTTGGGCGCATAGGGTCAGAGACCCAGTACTTC	CALLGRIGSETQYF
TRBV9	.	TRBD1	TRBJ1-2	TGTGCCAGCAGCGTAGATTTTAGGGACAGGGATGGCTACACCTTC	CASSVDFRDRDGYTF
TRBV19	.	.	TRBJ2-7	TGTGCCAGTAGGCTGGTCCTAGGGGGCGAGCAGTACTTC	CASRLVLGGEQYF
TRBV11-2	once	.	TRBJ2-7	TGTGCCAGCAGCTTAGGTTCCTACGAGCAGTACTTC	CASSLGSYEQYF
TRBV27	.	TRBD1	TRBJ2-5	TGTGCCAGCAGTTTAGTTGGGACAGGGGGAAAAGAGACCCAGTACTTC	CASSLVGTGGKETQYF
TRBV6-1	.	TRBD1	TRBJ2-1	TGTGCCAGCAGTGACGGGAACAGGGGGCTCAATGAGCAGTTCTTC	CASSDGNRGLNEQFF
TRBV10-2	.	TRBD1	TRBJ2-3	TGCGCCAGCAGTGAGCCTCCCAGGGGGACGCAGTATTTT	CASSEPPRGTQYF
TRBV5-1	.	.	TRBJ1-1	TGCGCCAGCAGCTTCCTTTCAGTGAACACTGAAGCTTTCTTT	CASSFLSVNTEAFF
TRBV19	.	.	TRBJ2-5	TGTGCCAGTAGTATAAACGTAGTGGAGACCCAGTACTTC	CASSINVVETQYF
TRBV4-1	.	.	TRBJ1-2	TGCGCCAGCAGTCCTGGCCCCGGGAATGGCTACACCTTC	CASSPGPGNGYTF
TRBV2	few	.	TRBJ2-7	TGTGCCAGCTATCTAACTCGGACCTACGAGCAGTACTTC	CASYLTRTYEQYF
TRBV5-5	.	.	TRBJ2-3	TGTGCCAGCAGCTTCTTCCCGGGACTCAACACAGATACGCAGTATTTT	CASSFFPGLNTDTQYF
TRBV5-1	.	.	TRBJ1-1	TGCGCCAGCAGCTTTTTGGGTGTCACTGAAGCTTTCTTT	CASSFLGVTEAFF
TRBV7-9	.	.	TRBJ1-4	TGTGCCAGCAGCTTATTCACAGTCGAAGAGACTAATGAAAAACTGTTTTTT	CASSLFTVEETNEKLFF
TRBV5-8	once	TRBD1	TRBJ1-4	TGTGCCAGCAGCACGGGACAGGGAGGCGAAAAACTGTTTTTT	CASSTGQGGEKLFF
TRBV27	.	TRBD2	TRBJ2-1	TGTGCCAGCAGTTTACGGGGGACTAGCGGGGGGTCTTACAATGAGCAGTTCTTC	CASSLRGTSGGSYNEQFF
TRBV2	.	TRBD2	TRBJ2-2	TGTGCCAGCAGTGCCCTAGCGGGAGGGGGGTTCTCCGGGGAGCTGTTTTTT	CASSALAGGGFSGELFF
TRBV7-3	.	TRBD1	TRBJ1-2	TGTGCCAGCAGCTTATACCAGGGGGCGAGGTACACCTTC	CASSLYQGARYTF